These T cell receptor beta chains were read from a single sample in a study of CD8+ T cells in alopecia areata. Method: immunoSEQ multiplex PCR; TCRdb's copy keeps in-frame clones and lacks some. Among thousands of clones, roughly 70% were seen once, and the ten largest hold about 6.4%. This specimen was skin, taken at week 24, from a patient treated with tofacitinib. These receptors came from a human donor with alopecia areata. The CDR3 runs from the conserved cysteine through the conserved F or W. D genes are given only for firm matches. A clone size is listed for some rows: how often the clone was seen (once, few, many), or a class if it is expanded.

V	J	length	D	size	CDR3	DNA
TRBV7-2	TRBJ1-4	16	NA	few	CASSLGGSALGEKLFF	TGTGCCAGCAGCTTAGGGGGTTCAGCCCTAGGGGAAAAACTGTTTTTT
TRBV29-1	TRBJ1-1	13	TRBD1	NA	CSAGTGGWTEAFF	TGCAGCGCTGGGACAGGGGGCTGGACTGAAGCTTTCTTT
TRBV6-1	TRBJ2-1	15	NA	few	CASSEGPLIAGEQFF	TGTGCCAGCAGTGAAGGCCCCCTGATAGCCGGCGAGCAGTTCTTC
TRBV2	TRBJ1-1	16	NA	NA	CASTLGLSGKNTEAFF	TGTGCCAGCACCTTAGGCCTATCTGGCAAGAACACTGAAGCTTTCTTT
TRBV18	TRBJ2-2	12	NA	NA	CASSVATGELFF	TGTGCCAGCTCGGTGGCCACCGGGGAGCTGTTTTTT
TRBV10-2	TRBJ1-5	13	NA	NA	CASSPWNNQPQHF	TGCGCCAGCAGCCCTTGGAACAATCAGCCCCAGCATTTT
TRBV5-1	TRBJ1-1	13	TRBD1	once	CASSQGGVTEAFF	TGCGCCAGCAGTCAAGGGGGCGTTACTGAAGCTTTCTTT
TRBV10-3	TRBJ2-7	16	NA	few	CATSEGTKLITYEQYF	TGTGCCACCTCTGAGGGGACAAAGTTGATCACCTACGAGCAGTACTTC
TRBV5-5	TRBJ2-3	15	NA	NA	CASSWEGGAADTQYF	TGTGCCAGCAGCTGGGAGGGGGGAGCAGCAGATACGCAGTATTTT
TRBV7-3	TRBJ2-2	13	NA	NA	CASSLIGTGELFF	TGTGCCAGCAGCTTAATTGGCACCGGGGAGCTGTTTTTT
TRBV7-2	TRBJ2-7	14	NA	few	CASSLGGSWDEQYF	TGTGCCAGCAGCTTAGGAGGGTCGTGGGACGAGCAGTACTTC
TRBV5-1	TRBJ2-7	13	NA	NA	CASSLVQSYEQYF	TGCGCCAGCAGCTTGGTACAGTCCTACGAGCAGTACTTC
TRBV11-3	TRBJ1-2	16	NA	NA	CASSLEGRGAVYGYTF	TGTGCCAGCAGCTTAGAGGGCCGGGGGGCCGTCTATGGCTACACCTTC
TRBV7-2	TRBJ1-1	15	TRBD1	few	CASSQRTGGSAEAFF	TGTGCCAGCAGCCAGCGTACAGGGGGCAGCGCTGAAGCTTTCTTT
TRBV5-1	TRBJ2-7	16	TRBD2	NA	CASSSNGLADYYEQYF	TGCGCCAGCAGCTCGAACGGACTAGCGGATTATTACGAGCAGTACTTC
TRBV13	TRBJ2-3	17	TRBD2	once	CASSPFLAGDLTDTQYF	TGTGCCAGCAGTCCGTTTCTAGCGGGGGACCTCACAGATACGCAGTATTTT
TRBV27	TRBJ1-6	12	NA	NA	CASSLLGSPLHF	TGTGCCAGCAGTTTATTGGGTTCACCCCTCCACTTT
TRBV7-2	TRBJ2-2	16	NA	once	CASSLVFRYDTGELFF	TGTGCCAGCAGCTTAGTATTCCGGTATGACACCGGGGAGCTGTTTTTT
TRBV5-5	TRBJ2-2	11	NA	NA	CASSLQGELFF	TGTGCCAGCAGCTTACAAGGGGAGCTGTTTTTT
TRBV5-6	TRBJ1-5	14	NA	NA	CASSFGRMNQPQHF	TGTGCCAGCAGCTTTGGTCGGATGAATCAGCCCCAGCATTTT
TRBV6-6	TRBJ2-7	13	NA	NA	CASSPPSSPVQYF	TGTGCCAGCAGTCCTCCTTCCTCTCCGGTTCAGTACTTC
TRBV7-8	TRBJ2-5	16	TRBD1	NA	CASSLATGQGRETQYF	TGTGCCAGCAGCTTAGCAACGGGACAGGGGAGGGAGACCCAGTACTTC
TRBV6-1	TRBJ1-2	13	NA	NA	CASSETVTDGYTF	TGTGCCAGCAGTGAAACGGTGACGGACGGCTACACCTTC
TRBV5-1	TRBJ2-6	13	NA	large	CASTTAGANVLTF	TGCGCCAGCACAACAGCTGGGGCCAACGTCCTGACTTTC
TRBV6-5	TRBJ1-1	13	NA	NA	CASSDGSGLKAFF	TGTGCCAGCAGTGACGGTTCAGGACTCAAAGCTTTCTTT
TRBV7-8	TRBJ2-7	12	NA	NA	CASSLVSSEQYF	TGTGCCAGCAGCTTAGTGTCTAGCGAGCAGTACTTC
TRBV5-5	TRBJ1-5	14	NA	NA	CASSLAGGNQPQHF	TGTGCCAGCAGCTTGGCCGGGGGCAATCAGCCCCAGCATTTT
TRBV30	TRBJ1-5	15	NA	NA	CAWSRGGNVDQPQHF	TGTGCCTGGAGTCGTGGGGGGAATGTGGATCAGCCCCAGCATTTT